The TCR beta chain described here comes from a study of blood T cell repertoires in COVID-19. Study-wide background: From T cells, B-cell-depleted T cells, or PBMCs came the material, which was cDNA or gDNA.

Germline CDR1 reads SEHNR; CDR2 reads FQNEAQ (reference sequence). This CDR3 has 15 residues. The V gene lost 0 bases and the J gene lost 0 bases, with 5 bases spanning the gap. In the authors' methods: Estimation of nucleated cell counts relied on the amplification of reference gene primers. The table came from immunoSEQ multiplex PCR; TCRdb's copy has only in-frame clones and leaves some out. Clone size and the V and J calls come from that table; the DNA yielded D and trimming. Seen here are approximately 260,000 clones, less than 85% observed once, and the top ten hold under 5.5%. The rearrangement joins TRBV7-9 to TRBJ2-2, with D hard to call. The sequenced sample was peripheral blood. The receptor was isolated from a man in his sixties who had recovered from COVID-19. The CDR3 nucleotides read TGTGCCAGCAGCTTAGCTAGCTCGAACACCGGGGAGCTGTTTTTT. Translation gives CASSLASSNTGELFF.